These 6 T cell receptor beta chains were sequenced from one sample in a study of cytomegalovirus exposure and HLA in healthy donors. It was with 60 Vbeta and 13 Jbeta primers that the PCR ran. Data came from immunoSEQ multiplex PCR; TCRdb stores just in-frame clones and leaves some out. The table includes 160,000 or so clones, about 80% detected once. The sequenced material came from PBMCs. These receptors came from a man between 18 and 35 years old in good health and CMV-seropositive.

The chain recombines TRBV4-2 with TRBJ1-1; D possibly corresponds to TRBD1 (5 bases). The CDR3 consists of 15 residues. The V and J ends lost 2 bases and 1 base respectively, with 11 bases between them. Germline CDR1 and CDR2: LGHNA and YNFKEQ. CDR3 sequence (DNA): TGTGCCAGCAGCCAATTCGGGACTGAGAACACTGAAGCTTTCTTT. Translation: CASSQFGTENTEAFF.

Comments on this clone: This likely comes from a read error, as the CDR3 has no conserved phenylalanine or tryptophan at its end. The rearrangement links TRBV7-9 to TRBJ1-6; 7 nucleotides line up with TRBD1. Germline-derived CDR1 and CDR2 are SEHNR and FQNEAQ (reference sequence). This CDR3 has 15 residues. V was pared by 4 bases and J by 7 bases, with 7 bases of the junction left unmatched. The CDR3 reads CASSSQGPGNSPLHL. CDR3 nucleotides: TGTGCCAGCAGCTCACAGGGGCCGGGGAATTCACCCCTCCACCTT.

The CDR3 DNA follows: TGTGCCAGCAGCCCAGGTTACAATGAGCAGTTCTTC. Translating gives CASSPGYNEQFF. V is TRBV28 and J is TRBJ2-1; D unclear. V lost 6 bases, J lost 4 bases, and 7 bases lay in between. The V gene's germline CDR1 is MDHEN and CDR2 SYDVKM. CDR3 length: 12 amino acids.

The chain uses TRBV28 and TRBJ1-2; D is perhaps TRBD1 (6 bases). Between the trimmed V and J ends, which lost 7 bases and 3 bases, there was a span of 9 bases. The CDR3 is 12 residues long. Germline CDR1 and CDR2: MDHEN and SYDVKM. This CDR3 is CASNEGDYGYTF. CDR3 nucleotides: TGTGCCAGCAACGAGGGGGACTATGGCTACACCTTC.

V usage is TRBV5-6 and J usage is TRBJ1-2; D possibly corresponds to TRBD1 (5 bases). Trimming took 0 bases from V and 3 from J, leaving 12 bases between them. Germline V gives CDR1 SGHDT, CDR2 YYEEEE. This CDR3 spans 15 amino acids. CDR3 in amino acids: CASSLAQDTYYGYTF. The CDR3 DNA reads TGTGCCAGCAGCTTGGCTCAGGACACCTACTATGGCTACACCTTC.

This chain joins TRBV30 and TRBJ1-1; D is unresolved. The CDR3 runs to 16 residues. With 0 bases removed from V and 0 bases from J, the gap between germline ends came to 14 bases. CDR1 is GTSNPN, CDR2 SVGIG, per germline (reference sequence). The CDR3 sequence: CAWSVRSGSMNTEAFF. CDR3 sequence (DNA): TGTGCCTGGAGTGTACGGTCCGGGAGCATGAACACTGAAGCTTTCTTT.